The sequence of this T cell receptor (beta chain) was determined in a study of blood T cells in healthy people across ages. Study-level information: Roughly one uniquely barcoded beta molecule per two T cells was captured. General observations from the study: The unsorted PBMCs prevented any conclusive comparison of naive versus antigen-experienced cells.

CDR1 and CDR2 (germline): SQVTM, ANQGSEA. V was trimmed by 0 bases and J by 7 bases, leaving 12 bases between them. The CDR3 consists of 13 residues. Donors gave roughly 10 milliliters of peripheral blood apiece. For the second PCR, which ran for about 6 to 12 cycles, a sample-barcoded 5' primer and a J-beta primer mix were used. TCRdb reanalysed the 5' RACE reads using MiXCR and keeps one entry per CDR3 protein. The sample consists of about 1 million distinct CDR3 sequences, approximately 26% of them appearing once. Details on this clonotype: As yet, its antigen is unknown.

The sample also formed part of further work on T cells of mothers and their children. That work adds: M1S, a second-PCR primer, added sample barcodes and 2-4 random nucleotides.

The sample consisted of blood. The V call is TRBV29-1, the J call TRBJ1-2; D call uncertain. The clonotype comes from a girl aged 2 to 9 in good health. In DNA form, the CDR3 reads TGCAGCGTTGAAGATCCCGAAGGCTTTGGCTACACCTTC. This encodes CSVEDPEGFGYTF.